The 20 T cell receptor beta chains presented below share a single source sample, sequenced in a study of shared clonotypes between healthy human individuals. Only in-frame clones appear in the TCRdb table, and some are missing; sequencing was by immunoSEQ multiplex PCR. The top ten hold 0.11% of the sample, which has hundreds of thousands of clones, around 96% seen once. Naive CD8 cells comprised CD45RO-negative, CCR7-positively selected cells, excluding terminally differentiated effector memory CD45RA+ cells. The sample comprised naive CD8+ T cells sorted from blood. These receptors were obtained from a young woman in good health.

The CDR3 DNA sequence: TGTGCCAGCAGCTTTGACAGTTCGAACACTGAAGCTTTCTTT. Its protein is CASSFDSSNTEAFF. The chain employs TRBV13 and TRBJ1-1, with a possible D match to TRBD1 (5 bases). The V gene lost 3 bases and the J gene lost 1 base, with 9 bases spanning the gap. The CDR3 spans 14 residues. The V gene's germline CDR1 is PRHDT and CDR2 FYEKMQ (reference sequence). Supplemented by reference TRBV13 and TRBJ1-1, the full variable domain reads AAGVIQSPRHLIKEKRETATLKCYPIPRHDTVYWYQQGPGQDPQFLISFYEKMQSDKGSIPDRFSAQQFSDYHSELNMSSLELGDSALYFCASSFDSSNTEAFFGQGTRLTVV.

This chain connects TRBV6-6 to TRBJ2-7; 8 bases are a match to TRBD2. The V gene's germline CDR1 is MNHNY and CDR2 SVGAGI (reference sequence). The V segment lost 6 bases and the J segment 0 bases; nucleotides outside the gene matches: 7. This CDR3 has 15 amino acids. CDR3 in amino acids: CASSPLAGSSYEQYF. CDR3 DNA: TGTGCCAGCAGCCCATTAGCGGGAAGCTCCTACGAGCAGTACTTC.

CDR3 loop: CASSPSGNTIYF. DNA of the CDR3: TGTGCCAGCAGTCCCTCTGGAAACACCATATATTTT. The J gene is TRBJ1-3, the V gene TRBV25-1; D gene ambiguous. The CDR3 length is 12 residues. Germline loops: CDR1 MGHDK, CDR2 SYGVNS. V was cut by 5 bases and J by 0 bases, with 2 bases left in between.

This clone appeared a single time. The chain joins TRBV7-9 to TRBJ1-1, with TRBD1 identical over 8 bases. Germline V gives CDR1 SEHNR, CDR2 FQNEAQ (reference sequence). The CDR3 extends over 13 amino acids. With 6 bases clipped from V and 1 base from J, the junction kept 1 base outside the gene matches. As DNA, the CDR3 is TGTGCCAGCAGAGACAGGGGGAACACTGAAGCTTTCTTT. Its translation is CASRDRGNTEAFF.

This chain joins TRBV7-9 and TRBJ2-7; 9 nucleotides agree with TRBD1. Germline trimming cut 5 bases from V and 4 bases from J; bases unmatched to any gene: 12. The CDR3 sequence is 16 residues long. The germline V gene has CDR1 SEHNR and CDR2 FQNEAQ (reference sequence). The CDR3 DNA sequence: TGTGCCAGCAGCACGATGAACAGGGGGCTCTCTTACGAGCAGTACTTC. Its protein product is CASSTMNRGLSYEQYF. Variable domain in full (rest from reference TRBV7-9 and TRBJ2-7): DTGVSQNPRHKITKRGQNVTFRCDPISEHNRLYWYRQTLGQGPEFLTYFQNEAQLEKSRLLSDRFSAERPKGSFSTLEIQRTEQGDSAMYLCASSTMNRGLSYEQYFGPGTRLTVT.

The chain carries TRBV11-3 and TRBJ2-5, with D hard to call. V shed 3 bases and J shed 5 bases, with 10 bases lying between them. The CDR3 spans 13 residues. Per the germline V gene, CDR1 is SGHNT and CDR2 is YENEEA. The CDR3 is CASSFDPTETQYF. CDR3 nucleotide sequence: TGTGCCAGCAGCTTTGACCCCACGGAGACCCAGTACTTC.

The chain's CDR3 is CASSMNSYEQYF. Here the CDR3 DNA reads TGTGCCAGCAGTATGAACTCCTACGAGCAGTACTTC. This chain uses TRBV27 with TRBJ2-7; no definite D call. Germline CDR1 reads MNHEY; CDR2 reads SMNVEV (reference sequence). Trimming left V 5 bases short and J 0 bases short, with 5 bases between. The CDR3 totals 12 residues.

Only a few counts were recorded for this clone. Other nucleotide sequences from this sample produce the same CDR3. The genes are TRBV4-1 and TRBJ2-5; D uncertain. The CDR3 contains 13 residues. Germline-derived CDR1 and CDR2 are MGHRA and YSYEKL. The V gene lost 0 bases and the J gene lost 5 bases, with 7 bases spanning the gap. The CDR3 DNA follows: TGCGCCAGCAGCCAAGATTTAGAGGAGACCCAGTACTTC. Its protein product is CASSQDLEETQYF.

The rearrangement links TRBV5-1 to TRBJ2-2; no reliable D call. Germline V lookup: CDR1 SGHRS, CDR2 YFSETQ. With 3 bases removed from V and 4 bases from J, the gap between germline ends came to 16 bases. The CDR3 runs to 16 residues. The CDR3 here is CASSWSSGYSTGELFF. CDR3 DNA sequence: TGCGCCAGCAGCTGGAGTTCGGGTTATAGCACCGGGGAGCTGTTTTTT.

V is TRBV5-5 and J is TRBJ2-1; 7 bases are a match to TRBD1. From germline, CDR1 is SGHKS and CDR2 YYEKEE (reference sequence). CDR3 length equals 14 residues. Losses at the gene ends were 2 bases for V and 4 bases for J; bases not matched to a gene: 3. The CDR3: CASSLRGPYNEQFF. DNA of the CDR3: TGTGCCAGCAGCTTAAGGGGGCCTTACAATGAGCAGTTCTTC.

This clone was found once. The V gene is TRBV5-5, the J gene TRBJ2-1; TRBD1 might be the D (6 bases). Germline loops: CDR1 SGHKS, CDR2 YYEKEE (reference sequence). The CDR3 covers 12 residues. The germline V and J ends were trimmed by 2 bases and 7 bases, with 7 bases remaining between them. CDR3 residues: CASSFQGNEQFF. The CDR3 DNA follows: TGTGCCAGCAGCTTTCAGGGGAATGAGCAGTTCTTC.

The chain carries TRBV4-1 and TRBJ2-7; TRBD1 agrees at 10 bases. CDR1 and CDR2 (germline): MGHRA, YSYEKL. With V trimmed by 4 bases and J by 3 bases, 9 bases remained unmatched. The CDR3 extends over 16 amino acids. CDR3 coding DNA: TGCGCCAGCAGCCTCACCGGGACAGGGGTACTCTACGAGCAGTACTTC. Protein: CASSLTGTGVLYEQYF.

V and J are TRBV5-5 and TRBJ2-2; 7 bases are shared with TRBD2. This CDR3 is 15 amino acids long. The germline CDR1 and CDR2 sequences are SGHKS and YYEKEE (reference sequence). The V segment lost 1 base and the J segment 3 bases; nucleotides outside the gene matches: 3. For the CDR3, the DNA is TGTGCCAGCAGCTTGCTAGCGGATTACACCGGGGAGCTGTTTTTT. Protein product: CASSLLADYTGELFF.

The chain employs TRBV28 and TRBJ2-1; 14 bases fit TRBD2. Germline V CDR1 and CDR2: MDHEN, SYDVKM. Trimming removed 4 bases from V and 9 bases from J; junction bases left unmatched: 8. CDR3 length: 16 residues. CDR3 sequence (DNA): TGTGCCAGCAGTTCCTTGACTAGCGGGAGGGCGGGTGAGCAGTTCTTC. This sequence encodes CASSSLTSGRAGEQFF.

V gene TRBV6-5 combines with J gene TRBJ2-1; 9 bases agree with TRBD2. The V and J ends lost 4 bases and 0 bases, in that order; junction bases with no gene match: 4. The CDR3 length is 16 residues. Looked up from germline, CDR1 is MNHEY and CDR2 is SVGAGI. The CDR3 reads CASSFTAGGSYNEQFF. The CDR3 DNA sequence: TGTGCCAGCAGTTTTACAGCGGGAGGCTCCTACAATGAGCAGTTCTTC.

This chain links TRBV14 with TRBJ2-1, with 9 bases lining up with TRBD2. The CDR3 spans 18 residues. With 3 bases clipped from V and 4 bases from J, the junction kept 13 bases outside the gene matches. Germline V lookup: CDR1 SGHDN, CDR2 FVKESK. As DNA, the CDR3 is TGTGCCAGCAGCCACGAAGAAGGCTTGACTAGCGGTTACAATGAGCAGTTCTTC. Its protein is CASSHEEGLTSGYNEQFF.

This sequence joins TRBV27 and TRBJ1-1; 8 nucleotides line up with TRBD1. The V gene's germline CDR1 is MNHEY and CDR2 SMNVEV (reference sequence). The CDR3 sequence is 15 residues long. The junction had 9 bases not matched to a gene; V was cut back by 5 bases and J by 4 bases. This CDR3 reads CASSVTGVGVTEAFF. The CDR3 DNA reads TGTGCCAGCAGTGTGACAGGGGTCGGTGTCACTGAAGCTTTCTTT.

The CDR3 nucleotides read TGTGCCAGTAGCCTGACAGGGTCCGTAACTGAAGCTTTCTTT. This codes for CASSLTGSVTEAFF. The J gene is TRBJ1-1, the V gene TRBV19, with 7 nucleotides matching TRBD1. V lost 6 bases and J lost 5; bases outside the gene matches: 9. In germline, CDR1 is LNHDA, CDR2 SQIVND (reference sequence). This CDR3 region has 14 residues.

The chain couples TRBV11-2 to TRBJ1-1; D is uncertain. The CDR3 is 13 residues long. Germline assignment: CDR1 SGHAT and CDR2 FQNNGV. V was pared by 5 bases and J by 2 bases, with 9 bases between. This chain's CDR3 is CASSPGPNTEAFF. In DNA, the CDR3 is TGTGCCAGCAGCCCAGGCCCCAACACTGAAGCTTTCTTT.

The chain has TRBV28 and TRBJ1-2; a weak D match, TRBD1 (6 bases). Germline CDR1 is MDHEN and CDR2 is SYDVKM. This CDR3 has 16 amino acids. Trimming shortened V by 1 base and J by 6 bases, and 18 bases separated the two germline ends. The CDR3 bases are TGTGCCAGCAGTTTATCGGCGGGGGCATCCGAGCATGGCTACACCTTC. Protein product: CASSLSAGASEHGYTF.